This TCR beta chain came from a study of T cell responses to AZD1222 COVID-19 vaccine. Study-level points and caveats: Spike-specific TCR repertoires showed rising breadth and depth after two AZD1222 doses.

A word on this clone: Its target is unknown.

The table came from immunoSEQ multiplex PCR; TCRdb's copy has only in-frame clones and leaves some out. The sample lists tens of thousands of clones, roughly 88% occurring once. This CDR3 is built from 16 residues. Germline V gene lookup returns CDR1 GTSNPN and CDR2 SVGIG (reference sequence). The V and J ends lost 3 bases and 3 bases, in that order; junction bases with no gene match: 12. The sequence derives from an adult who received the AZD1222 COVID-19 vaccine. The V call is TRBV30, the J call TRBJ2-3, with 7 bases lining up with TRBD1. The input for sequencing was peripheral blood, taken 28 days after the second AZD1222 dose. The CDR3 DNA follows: TGTGCCTGGAGCCCTTATAGGACAGGAAGGACAGATACGCAGTATTTT. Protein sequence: CAWSPYRTGRTDTQYF.